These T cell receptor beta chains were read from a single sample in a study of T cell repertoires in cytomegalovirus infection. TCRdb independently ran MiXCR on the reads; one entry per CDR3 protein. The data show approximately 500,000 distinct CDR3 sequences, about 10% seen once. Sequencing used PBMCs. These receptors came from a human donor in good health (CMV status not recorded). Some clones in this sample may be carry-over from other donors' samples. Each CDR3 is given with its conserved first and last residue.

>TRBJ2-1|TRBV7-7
CASSLHQGSEQFF
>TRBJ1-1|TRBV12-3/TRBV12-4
CASSGEVRSAFF
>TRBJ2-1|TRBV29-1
CSVLGLAGLSYNEQFF
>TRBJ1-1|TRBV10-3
CAISEFGQGGTEAFF
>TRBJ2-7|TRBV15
CATSRGGEFYEQYF
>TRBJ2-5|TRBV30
CAWKEAVGSGTQYF
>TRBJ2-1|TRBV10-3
CASRRASGSGTDEQFF
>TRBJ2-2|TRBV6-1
CASSVSNTGELFF
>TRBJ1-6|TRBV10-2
CASSVGLNSPLHF
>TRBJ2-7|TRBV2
CASTQDFRASSEQYF
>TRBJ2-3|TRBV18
CASSPSGTAGTDTQYF
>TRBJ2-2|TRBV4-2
CASSQATSSTGELFF
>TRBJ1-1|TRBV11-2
CASSLTRNRAKAFF
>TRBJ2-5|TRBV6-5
CASTDGGMQETQYF
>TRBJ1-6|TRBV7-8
CASSLFGTGFNSPLHF
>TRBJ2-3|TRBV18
CASSPRNSGGGDTQYF
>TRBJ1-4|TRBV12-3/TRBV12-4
CASSRQGTNEKLFF
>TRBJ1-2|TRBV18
CARSPDRNYGYTF
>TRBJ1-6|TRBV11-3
CASSLGGPSPLHF
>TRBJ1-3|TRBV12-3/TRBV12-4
CASSLREDGNTIYF
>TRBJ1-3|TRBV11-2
CASSTIRQGASGNTIYF
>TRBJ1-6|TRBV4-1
CASSQGRASSYNSPLHF
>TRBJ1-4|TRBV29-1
CSAVRDNEKLFF
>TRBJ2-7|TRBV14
CASSPPSGPYEQYF
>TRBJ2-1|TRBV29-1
CSVSGQGFYNEQFF
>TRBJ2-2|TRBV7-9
CASSSPPRGAIGELFF
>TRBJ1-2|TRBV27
CASSLSVGYYGYTF
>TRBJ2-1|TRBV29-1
CSVTGGSPYNEQFF
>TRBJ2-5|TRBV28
CASSHPRGQETQYF
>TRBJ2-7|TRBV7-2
CASSSRGTAISYEQYF
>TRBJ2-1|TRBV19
CASSIAGLDVNEQFF
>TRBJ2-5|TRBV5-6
CASSLSGFQETQYF
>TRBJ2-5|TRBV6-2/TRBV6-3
CASSYQTGSGETQYF
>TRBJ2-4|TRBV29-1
CSVLQGGPPNLLAKNIQYF
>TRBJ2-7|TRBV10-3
CAISESLGNGYEQYF
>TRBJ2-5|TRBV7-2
CASSFRRSQETQYF
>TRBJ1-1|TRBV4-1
CASSQVYDRATEAFF
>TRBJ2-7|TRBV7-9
CASSLWTGHFSYEQYF
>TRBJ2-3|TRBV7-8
CASSLATGRTQYF
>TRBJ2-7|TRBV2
CASKGQAVEEQYF
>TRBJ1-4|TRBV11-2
CASSYGGAPPEKLFF
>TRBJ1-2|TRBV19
CASSIEIYRKGRGGYTF